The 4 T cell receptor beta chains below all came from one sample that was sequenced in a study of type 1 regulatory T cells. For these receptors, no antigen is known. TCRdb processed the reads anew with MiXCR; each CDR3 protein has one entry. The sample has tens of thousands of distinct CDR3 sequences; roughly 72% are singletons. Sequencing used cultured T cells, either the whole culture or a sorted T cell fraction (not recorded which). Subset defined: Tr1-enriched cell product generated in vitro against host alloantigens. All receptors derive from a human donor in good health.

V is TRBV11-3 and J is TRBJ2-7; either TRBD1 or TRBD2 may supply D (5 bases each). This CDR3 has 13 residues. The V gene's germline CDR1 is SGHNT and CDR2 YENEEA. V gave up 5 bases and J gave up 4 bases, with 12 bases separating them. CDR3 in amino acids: CASSRRDGYEQYF. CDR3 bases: TGTGCCAGCAGCCGACGGGACGGTTACGAGCAGTACTTC. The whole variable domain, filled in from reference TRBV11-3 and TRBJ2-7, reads EAGVVQSPRYKIIEKKQPVAFWCNPISGHNTLYWYLQNLGQGPELLIRYENEEAVDDSQLPKDRFSAERLKGVDSTLKIQPAELGDSAVYLCASSRRDGYEQYFGPGTRLTVT.

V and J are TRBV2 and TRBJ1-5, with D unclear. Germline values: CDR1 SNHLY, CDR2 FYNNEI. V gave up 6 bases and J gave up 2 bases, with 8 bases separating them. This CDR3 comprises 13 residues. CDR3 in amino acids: CASRAYGNQPQHF. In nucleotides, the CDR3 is TGTGCCAGCAGGGCGTATGGCAATCAGCCCCAGCATTTT.

The CDR3 protein is CASSPNGAPGYDSGVNSYEQYF. Written as DNA, the CDR3 is TGTGCCAGCTCACCCAACGGGGCGCCAGGGTATGATAGCGGTGTTAACAGCTACGAGCAGTACTTC. The chain links TRBV18 to TRBJ2-7; tentative D call: TRBD2 (6 bases). V lost 3 bases, J lost 3 bases, and 36 bases lay in between. The germline CDR1 and CDR2 sequences are KGHSH and LQKENI. This CDR3 region has 22 residues.

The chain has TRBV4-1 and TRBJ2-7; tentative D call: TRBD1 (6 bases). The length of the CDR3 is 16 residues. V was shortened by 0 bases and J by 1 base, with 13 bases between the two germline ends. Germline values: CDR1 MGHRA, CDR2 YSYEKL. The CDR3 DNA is TGCGCCAGCAGCCAAGACTACAGGGCCCTATCCTACGAGCAGTACTTC. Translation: CASSQDYRALSYEQYF.